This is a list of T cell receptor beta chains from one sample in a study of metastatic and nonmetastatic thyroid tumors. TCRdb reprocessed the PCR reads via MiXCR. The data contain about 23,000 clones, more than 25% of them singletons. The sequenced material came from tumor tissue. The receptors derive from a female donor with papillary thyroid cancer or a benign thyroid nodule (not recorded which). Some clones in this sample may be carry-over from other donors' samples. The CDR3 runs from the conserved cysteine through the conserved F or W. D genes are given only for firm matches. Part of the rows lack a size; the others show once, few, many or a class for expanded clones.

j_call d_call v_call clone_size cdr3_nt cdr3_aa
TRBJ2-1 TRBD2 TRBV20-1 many TGCAGTGCTAGATCACTCAATAGCGGGGGCGTTTACAATGAGCAGTTCTTC CSARSLNSGGVYNEQFF
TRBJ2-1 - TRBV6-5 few TGTGCCAGCAGCAACCCTCCCAAAGGGGGATCTAATGAGCAGTTCTTC CASSNPPKGGSNEQFF
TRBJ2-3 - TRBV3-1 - TGTGCCAGCAGCCCACGCACAGATACGCAGTATTTT CASSPRTDTQYF
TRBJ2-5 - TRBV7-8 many TGTGCCAGCAGCCGCGACAGCCAAGAGACCCAGTACTTC CASSRDSQETQYF
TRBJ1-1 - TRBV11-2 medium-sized TGTGCCAGCAGCGGAACTAGGGTTTCAGGAGCTTTCTTT CASSGTRVSGAFF
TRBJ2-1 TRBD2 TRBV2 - TGTGCCAGCAGTAAGCTCTTTGTGGGAGGGTTGGGGGGTACTTCGAATGAGCAGTTCTTC CASSKLFVGGLGGTSNEQFF
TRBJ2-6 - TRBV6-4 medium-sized TGTGCCAGCAGTGATACAACTTCTGGGGCCAACGTCCTGACTTTC CASSDTTSGANVLTF
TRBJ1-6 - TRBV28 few TGTGCCAGCAGGATCTCCTATTCGCCCCTCCACTTT CASRISYSPLHF
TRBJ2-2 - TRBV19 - TGTGCCAGTAGTATAGAATCGAACACCGGGGAGCTGTTTTTT CASSIESNTGELFF
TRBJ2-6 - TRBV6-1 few TGTGCCAGCAGTGAAGTCGGAACAAACTCTGGTGCCAACGTCCTGACTTTC CASSEVGTNSGANVLTF
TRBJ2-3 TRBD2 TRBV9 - TGTGCCAGCAGCGGGGTACTAGCGGTGATGACAGATACGCAGTATTTT CASSGVLAVMTDTQYF
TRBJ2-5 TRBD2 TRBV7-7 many TGTGCTAGCAGCGACGGACTAGCGTGGGAGACCCAGTACTTC CASSDGLAWETQYF
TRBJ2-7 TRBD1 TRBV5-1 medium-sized TGCGCCAGCAGCTTATGGGACAGGGTAAGCGAGCAGTACTTC CASSLWDRVSEQYF
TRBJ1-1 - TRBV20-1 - TGCAGTGTAGAGAACACTGGAGCTTTCTTT CSVENTGAFF
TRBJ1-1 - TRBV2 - TGTGCCAGCACCCCGGTACAGGTGTTTGGAGCTTTCTTT CASTPVQVFGAFF
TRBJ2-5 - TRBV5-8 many TGTGCCAGCAGCTTGTGGTGGGGTCAGGAGACCCAGTACTTC CASSLWWGQETQYF
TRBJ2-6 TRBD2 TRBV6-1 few TGTGCCAGCAGTTCCCCGGGAGGGACTGGTGCCAACATCCTGACTTTC CASSSPGGTGANILTF
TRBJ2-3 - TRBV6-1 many TGTGCCAGCAGTGAAGCGGGGCGGACTTTCACAGATACGCAGTATTTT CASSEAGRTFTDTQYF
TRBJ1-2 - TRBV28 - TGTGCCAGCAGTTTACCCGACGGGGGCTATGGCTGCACATTC CASSLPDGGYGCTF
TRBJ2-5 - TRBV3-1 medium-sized TGTGCCAGCAGCCAATTAACCCCCGTGGGCAGGGGGGGAGAGACCCAGTACTTC CASSQLTPVGRGGETQYF
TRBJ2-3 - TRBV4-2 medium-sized TGTGCCAGCAGCCAAGATTTCAGGGGGGCCGGCACAGATACGCAGTATTTT CASSQDFRGAGTDTQYF
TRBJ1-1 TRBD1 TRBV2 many TGTGCCAGCTATGGGACAGGGGGCCAAAACACTGAAGCTTTCTTT CASYGTGGQNTEAFF
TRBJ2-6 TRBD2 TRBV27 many TGTGCCAGCAGTTTTTCGGGGGGGGATTTAATTGGGGCCAACGTCCTGACTTTC CASSFSGGDLIGANVLTF
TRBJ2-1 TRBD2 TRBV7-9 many TGTGCCAGCAGCACCGGGACTAGCGGGGTTGAGCAGTTCTTC CASSTGTSGVEQFF
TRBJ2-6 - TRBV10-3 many TGTGCCATCAAGTCTAGTGGGGCCAACGTCCTGACTTTC CAIKSSGANVLTF
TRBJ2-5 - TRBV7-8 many TGTGCCAGCAGCTTAGGTTCGGGACTTGGGACCCAGTACTTC CASSLGSGLGTQYF
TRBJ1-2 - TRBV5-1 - TGCGCCAGCAGCTTGAAGGGTGGGGACAAAAACTATGGCTACACCTTC CASSLKGGDKNYGYTF
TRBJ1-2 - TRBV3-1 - TGTGCCAGCAGCCAAGATCAGACATCTGGCTACACCTTC CASSQDQTSGYTF
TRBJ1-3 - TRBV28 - TGTGCCAGCAGTTCAGGGACTGGCTCTGTAAACACCATACATTTT CASSSGTGSVNTIHF
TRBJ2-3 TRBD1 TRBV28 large TGTGCCAGCAGTCTTATGACAGGGGGCGGCACAGATACGCAGTATTTT CASSLMTGGGTDTQYF
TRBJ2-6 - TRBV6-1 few TGTGCCAGCATCGAAGGGGAGTCTGGGGCCAACGTCCTGACTTTC CASIEGESGANVLTF
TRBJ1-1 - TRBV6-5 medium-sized TGTGCCAGCAGTTACTCGCCAGGGATCACTGAAGCTTTCTTT CASSYSPGITEAFF
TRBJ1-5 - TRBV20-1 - TGCAGTGCTAGAGATCCGGCGACGGTAGGGTTGCCCCAGCATTTT CSARDPATVGLPQHF
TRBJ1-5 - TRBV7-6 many TGTGCCAGCAGCTTGAACCGGGTTGAGCCCCAGCATTTT CASSLNRVEPQHF
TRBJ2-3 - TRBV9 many TGTGCCAGCAGCGTAGAGGGCGGGGGCAGAGATACGCAGTATTTT CASSVEGGGRDTQYF
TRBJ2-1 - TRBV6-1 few TGTGCCAGCAGTGTGGACTTGCGGGGTCCCTACAATGGTCAGTTCTTC CASSVDLRGPYNGQFF
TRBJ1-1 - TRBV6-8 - TGTGCCACCCATTCCGGGAGACTCCAGAACACTGAAGCTTTCTTT CATHSGRLQNTEAFF
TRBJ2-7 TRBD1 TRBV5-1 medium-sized TGCGCCAGCAGCACGGACAGGACTTTTCCCTACGAGCAGTACTTC CASSTDRTFPYEQYF
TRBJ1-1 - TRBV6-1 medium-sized TGTGCCAGCAGTTCCCCGGGACAGAACACTGAAGCTTTCTTT CASSSPGQNTEAFF
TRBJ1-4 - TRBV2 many TGTGCCAGCAGTGTGGCTACGGGGCGGTCGGGAAAACTGTTTTTT CASSVATGRSGKLFF
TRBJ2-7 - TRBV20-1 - TGCAGTGCAAGGCTTCCGTTGCAAGCCTACGAGCAGTACTTC CSARLPLQAYEQYF
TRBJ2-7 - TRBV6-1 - TGTGCCAGCAGTGAAGCTGCGGGAAACTCCTACGAGCAGTACTTC CASSEAAGNSYEQYF
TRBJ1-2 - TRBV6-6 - TGTGCCAGCAGTTACTCGGTCGCTCCAGACCATGGCTACACCTTC CASSYSVAPDHGYTF
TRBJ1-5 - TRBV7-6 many TGTGCCAGCAGCTTAGGGGGGAACGGGGATCAGCCCCAGCATTTT CASSLGGNGDQPQHF